This TCR beta chain derives from a study of T cell responses to AZD1222 COVID-19 vaccine. Sequencing used immunoSEQ multiplex PCR; TCRdb keeps in-frame clones, though not all of them. The table lists fewer than 100,000 clones, around nine tenths of them singletons. V was clipped by 2 bases and J by 1 base, with 19 bases between them. This CDR3 is 18 amino acids long. Germline V gene sequence: CDR1 SGHVS, CDR2 FNYEAQ. The source is an adult who received the AZD1222 COVID-19 vaccine. Sequenced material: peripheral blood, taken 28 days after the second AZD1222 dose. V and J are TRBV7-6 and TRBJ2-3, with D possibly matching TRBD1 (5 bases). As DNA, the CDR3 is TGTGCCAGCAGCTTAAGGCAGACCCAGGGTGTCCGCACAGATACGCAGTATTTT. Residues: CASSLRQTQGVRTDTQYF.